The present entry profiles one T cell receptor beta chain with its context. As yet, its antigen is unknown. These data belong to a study of Ad26.COV2.S vaccination and SARS-CoV-2 variants. About the study: The vaccine Ad26.COV2.S was put into the muscle once, or twice with 56 days between. Whole-study results and caveats: The study found similar non-spike TCR breadth in vaccine and placebo recipients. Reports say spike-specific CD8+ and CD4+ T cell responses covered substantial breadth after vaccination. The TCR-based breadth and depth measures might underestimate overall T cell responses.

Noted treatment: some 19 received Ad26.COV2.S at low or high dose, single or two shots; 5 received placebo; per-sample allocation not given. Vaccine and placebo recipients were sampled on day 63 after the first injection. The CDR3 covers 15 residues. Trimming stripped 4 bases from V and 2 bases from J, with 10 bases between. Germline V CDR1 and CDR2: SGDLS, YYNGEE. Some clones are missing from TCRdb's copy, which holds only in-frame ones; the method was immunoSEQ multiplex PCR. The sample holds more than 400,000 clones, about 90% seen once. J is TRBJ2-6 and V is TRBV9; D not certain. The sequence came from a person aged 18-60 years who received the Ad26.COV2.S COVID-19 vaccine or a placebo. The sample consisted of peripheral blood, taken in a trial of Ad26.COV2.S vaccine versus placebo. DNA for the CDR3: TGTGCCAGCAGCACGAATGGGGCTGGGGCCAACGTCCTGACTTTC. Translation: CASSTNGAGANVLTF.